The sequence of this TCR beta chain was determined in a study of glioma-infiltrating T cells. As for the study in general: Glioma patients had dexamethasone for six or fewer days before surgery. Target coverage was roughly 4.5- to 11-fold for roughly one million blood T cells.

This CDR3 is 17 amino acids long. Germline CDR1 MNHNS, CDR2 SASEGT. Trimming took 7 bases from V and 1 from J, leaving 22 bases between them. Using RNA template, CDR3s of TCR alpha and beta were amplified with iRepertoire arm-PCR. For one-step reverse transcription and amplification, 100-400 ng of tissue mRNA or PBMC total RNA was used. One entry per CDR3 protein results from TCRdb running MiXCR on the multiplex PCR reads. The sample carries 300,000 to 450,000 distinct CDR3 sequences, roughly two fifths recorded once. This sequence originates from a human donor with low-grade glioma or glioblastoma, undergoing nonglioma brain surgery, or in good health (not recorded which). This chain links TRBV6-1 with TRBJ1-1; D is undetermined. The source material was glioma tissue, nonneoplastic brain tissue, or PBMCs (not recorded which). The DNA for the CDR3 is TGTGCCAGCACCCCTCGTCCCCAAGCGAGCCCGAACACTGAAGCTTTCTTT. Residues: CASTPRPQASPNTEAFF.